Below, 21 T cell receptor beta chains from the same sample are listed, as sequenced in a study of cytotoxic CD8 clonotypes in ibrutinib-treated CLL (dated by TCRdb to the early 2020s). Taken with the paper, the label for time point translates to: eleven to twelve months on ibrutinib. The method behind the library was the immunoSEQ multiplex PCR assay. What TCRdb holds here is the immuneACCESS table cut down to in-frame rearrangements. Part of the clones is not present; checked against another copy, under half of the missing clones reflect an unresolved V gene, and the others are unexplained. The sample has just over 200,000 clones on record, roughly 79% of them singletons. Roughly 11% of the sample belongs to the ten largest clones. Sequenced material: PBMCs, taken after 12 months of ibrutinib treatment. The receptors here all came from a human donor with chronic lymphocytic leukemia.

The chain couples TRBV4-1 to TRBJ2-7, with TRBD2 matching 12 bases. The CDR3 contains 17 residues. Germline CDR1 reads MGHRA; CDR2 reads YSYEKL. V was pared by 2 bases and J by 6 bases, with 11 bases of the junction left unmatched. The CDR3 sequence is CASSQSPRPSGGAEQYF. CDR3 nucleotides: TGCGCCAGCAGCCAAAGCCCTCGTCCTAGCGGGGGGGCCGAGCAGTACTTC.

The rearrangement links TRBV7-9 to TRBJ1-3; D not resolved. V shed 7 bases and J shed 0 bases, with 16 bases lying between them. This CDR3 region has 16 residues. Germline values: CDR1 SEHNR, CDR2 FQNEAQ (reference sequence). The CDR3 coding sequence is TGTGCCAGCATCAATCACGGCGGGTACTCTGGAAACACCATATATTTT. Its protein is CASINHGGYSGNTIYF. Full variable domain (rest looked up from reference TRBV7-9 and TRBJ1-3): DTGVSQNPRHKITKRGQNVTFRCDPISEHNRLYWYRQTLGQGPEFLTYFQNEAQLEKSRLLSDRFSAERPKGSFSTLEIQRTEQGDSAMYLCASINHGGYSGNTIYFGEGSWLTVV.

The chain carries TRBV12-1 and TRBJ2-3. TRBV12-1 is a pseudogene. This CDR3 contains 15 residues. This CDR3 reads CASSHRLRPSDTQYF. CDR3 sequence (DNA): TGTGCCAGCAGCCACAGACTCCGGCCCTCAGATACGCAGTATTTT.

The chain employs TRBV18 and TRBJ1-1; D is possibly TRBD1 (5 bases). In germline, CDR1 is KGHSH, CDR2 LQKENI. The length of the CDR3 is 14 residues. Trimming shortened V by 4 bases and J by 4 bases, and 13 bases separated the two germline ends. The CDR3 DNA is TGTGCCAGCTCACTCCCGGGACGCCTCACTGAAGCTTTCTTT. As protein: CASSLPGRLTEAFF.

V gene TRBV5-1 combines with J gene TRBJ1-6, with TRBD1 matching over 7 bases. V gave up 3 bases and J gave up 5 bases; unmatched junction bases: 8. CDR1 SGHRS and CDR2 YFSETQ come from the germline V gene. The length of the CDR3 is 16 residues. The CDR3, as DNA: TGCGCCAGCAGCTGGACCGGGACAGCTAATAATTCACCCCTCCACTTT. Translation: CASSWTGTANNSPLHF. Full variable domain (rest looked up from reference TRBV5-1 and TRBJ1-6): KAGVTQTPRYLIKTRGQQVTLSCSPISGHRSVSWYQQTPGQGLQFLFEYFSETQRNKGNFPGRFSGRQFSNSRSEMNVSTLELGDSALYLCASSWTGTANNSPLHFGNGTRLTVT.

CDR3 protein: CATSRDRGAVNIQYF. The CDR3 DNA follows: TGTGCCACCAGCAGAGATCGCGGGGCTGTGAACATTCAGTACTTC. The chain combines TRBV15 with TRBJ2-4; the D gene is possibly TRBD2 (6 bases). The CDR3 sequence is 15 residues long. The germline gives CDR1 LNHNV, CDR2 YYDKDF (reference sequence). The V gene lost 0 bases and the J gene lost 7 bases, with 13 bases spanning the gap.

The chain recombines TRBV19 with TRBJ2-5, with D perhaps TRBD2 (6 bases). V was shortened by 2 bases and J by 2 bases, with 6 bases between the two germline ends. Looked up from germline, CDR1 is LNHDA and CDR2 is SQIVND (reference sequence). This CDR3 region has 13 residues. The CDR3 loop is CASSIRGQETQYF. DNA for the CDR3: TGTGCCAGTAGTATACGGGGGCAAGAGACCCAGTACTTC.

The chain has TRBV7-9 and TRBJ2-5; D might be TRBD1 (6 bases). Between the trimmed V and J ends, which lost 5 bases and 5 bases, there was a span of 27 bases. The CDR3 consists of 18 residues. Per germline, CDR1 SEHNR and CDR2 FQNEAQ (reference sequence). The CDR3 reads CASSPVWGQSIFAETQYF. CDR3 in DNA: TGTGCCAGCAGCCCAGTGTGGGGGCAGTCTATTTTCGCGGAGACCCAGTACTTC.

This sequence joins TRBV7-6 and TRBJ1-5; 7 bases line up with TRBD1. Germline V gives CDR1 SGHVS, CDR2 FNYEAQ. J lost 4 bases, V lost 1 base, and 13 bases had no gene match. The CDR3 is 18 residues long. CDR3 region: CASSLEKRGSGGNQPQHF. CDR3 in DNA: TGTGCCAGCAGCTTAGAGAAGAGGGGGTCAGGGGGGAATCAGCCCCAGCATTTT.

This chain joins TRBV18 and TRBJ1-5; possibly TRBD1 for D (6 bases). Germline CDR1 and CDR2: KGHSH and LQKENI. CDR3 length equals 13 residues. Trimming removed 4 bases from V and 4 bases from J, with 8 bases in between. The CDR3 nucleotides read TGTGCCAGCTCACGACAGGCGAATCAGCCCCAGCATTTT. Encoded protein: CASSRQANQPQHF.

The V call is TRBV7-3, the J call TRBJ2-2; 9 nucleotides agree with TRBD1. The ends lost 3 bases at V and 1 base at J; junction bases unmatched: 3. From germline, CDR1 is SGHTA and CDR2 FQGTGA. This CDR3 has 16 residues. The CDR3 here is CASSLSGQGNTGELFF. DNA for the CDR3: TGTGCCAGCAGCTTGTCGGGACAGGGGAACACCGGGGAGCTGTTTTTT. The complete variable domain, with remaining parts taken from reference TRBV7-3 and TRBJ2-2, reads GAGVSQTPSNKVTEKGKYVELRCDPISGHTALYWYRQSLGQGPEFLIYFQGTGAADDSGLPNDRFFAVRPEGSVSTLKIQRTERGDSAVYLCASSLSGQGNTGELFFGEGSRLTVL.

The V call is TRBV19, the J call TRBJ1-2, with D tentatively TRBD1 (6 bases). The CDR3 covers 13 residues. V was pared by 5 bases and J by 8 bases, with 15 bases between. Germline assignment: CDR1 LNHDA and CDR2 SQIVND (reference sequence). The CDR3 region has the DNA TGTGCCAGTAGTCCTCAGGGGCGAGAAGGCTACACCTTC. Residues: CASSPQGREGYTF. The full variable domain, in which reference TRBV19 and TRBJ1-2 provide the parts outside the CDR3, is DGGITQSPKYLFRKEGQNVTLSCEQNLNHDAMYWYRQDPGQGLRLIYYSQIVNDFQKGDIAEGYSVSREKKESFPLTVTSAQKNPTAFYLCASSPQGREGYTFGSGTRLTVV.

This clone was picked up one time. This chain connects TRBV5-1 to TRBJ2-2; maybe TRBD1 (5 bases). Trimming left V 3 bases short and J 1 base short, with 7 bases between. This CDR3 region has 14 residues. The germline V gene encodes CDR1 SGHRS and CDR2 YFSETQ. The CDR3 loop is CASSWGENTGELFF. CDR3 nucleotide sequence: TGCGCCAGCAGCTGGGGCGAGAACACCGGGGAGCTGTTTTTT.

In this sample, this clone turned up a few times. This chain uses TRBV7-3 with TRBJ2-2, with TRBD1 identical over 8 bases. The trim removed 5 bases at V and 4 bases at J, leaving 6 bases unmatched. The CDR3 is 15 amino acids. CDR1 and CDR2 from the germline V gene are SGHTA and FQGTGA. The CDR3 protein is CASSARQGPTGELFF. CDR3 coding DNA: TGTGCCAGCAGCGCCCGACAGGGGCCCACCGGGGAGCTGTTTTTT.

The table lists this clone with a few counts. This chain joins TRBV30 and TRBJ2-3; 8 bases are a match to TRBD2. The germline V gene has CDR1 GTSNPN and CDR2 SVGIG (reference sequence). The CDR3 totals 14 residues. V trimming: 4 bases; J trimming: 0 bases; junction bases outside the gene matches: 3. CDR3 nucleotides: TGTGCCTGGATCCGCGGGGGGAGCACAGATACGCAGTATTTT. Protein product: CAWIRGGSTDTQYF.

This chain connects TRBV27 to TRBJ2-7, with D perhaps TRBD1 (7 bases). V shed 5 bases and J shed 4 bases, with 15 bases lying between them. There are 14 residues in the CDR3. The V gene's germline CDR1 is MNHEY and CDR2 SMNVEV (reference sequence). This CDR3 is CASSPRTGGYEQYF. In nucleotides, the CDR3 is TGTGCCAGCAGTCCCCGGACAGGAGGGTACGAGCAGTACTTC.

The rearrangement joins TRBV5-1 to TRBJ2-1; 7 positions match TRBD2. V trimming: 0 bases; J trimming: 4 bases; junction bases outside the gene matches: 7. The V gene's germline CDR1 is SGHRS and CDR2 YFSETQ. This CDR3 is built from 16 residues. CDR3 sequence (DNA): TGCGCCAGCAGCTTGGCCCAGGGCGGGAGTTACAATGAGCAGTTCTTC. This gives the protein CASSLAQGGSYNEQFF.

The V and J genes are TRBV5-5 and TRBJ2-4, with D perhaps TRBD2 (6 bases). Looked up from germline, CDR1 is SGHKS and CDR2 is YYEKEE (reference sequence). V lost 4 bases and J 0 bases, leaving 8 bases between the germline ends. The CDR3 has 14 residues. CDR3 residues: CASSLGLAKNIQYF. The CDR3 DNA reads as TGTGCCAGCAGCCTGGGACTAGCCAAAAACATTCAGTACTTC.

This clone was seen once. This chain joins TRBV7-9 and TRBJ2-7, with 7 bases lining up with TRBD1. In germline, CDR1 is SEHNR, CDR2 FQNEAQ (reference sequence). The CDR3 is 15 residues long. The trim removed 5 bases at V and 2 bases at J, leaving 9 bases unmatched. The chain's CDR3 is CASSHIDRAAYEQYF. The CDR3 region has the DNA TGTGCCAGCAGCCACATTGACAGGGCAGCCTACGAGCAGTACTTC.

The chain joins TRBV10-2 to TRBJ1-2, with D possibly matching TRBD1 (6 bases). V was clipped by 1 base and J by 4 bases, with 13 bases between them. Germline loops: CDR1 WSHSY, CDR2 SAAADI. The length of the CDR3 is 15 residues. The CDR3: CASSEFGGWGYGYTF. For the CDR3, the DNA is TGCGCCAGCAGTGAGTTTGGGGGCTGGGGCTATGGCTACACCTTC.

The chain couples TRBV10-2 to TRBJ2-1, with 8 positions matching TRBD2. The V segment lost 7 bases and the J segment 5 bases; nucleotides outside the gene matches: 10. CDR1 WSHSY and CDR2 SAAADI come from the germline V gene. This CDR3 is 15 amino acids long. CDR3 in DNA: TGCGCCAGCACTTCAAGCGGGAGCCTAGACAATGAGCAGTTCTTC. Its protein product is CASTSSGSLDNEQFF.